This T cell receptor (beta chain) was captured in a study of response to subunit inactivated influenza vaccine. Of note for this clonotype: Its antigen is not known.

Germline CDR1 is SGHAT and CDR2 is FQNNGV. The V gene end was trimmed by 5 bases and the J gene end by 8 bases; junction bases not matched to a gene: 13. The CDR3 totals 15 residues. Broader study findings: That few new T cells are recruited by each seasonal influenza vaccination was the authors' suggestion.

TCRdb itself ran the RT-PCR reads through MiXCR, one entry per CDR3 protein. This sample has approximately 530,000 distinct CDR3 sequences, with about 8% found just once. Sample: PBMCs from blood, taken less than 30 months after vaccination. The clonotype was recovered from a man aged 50 to 69 who received an inactivated influenza vaccine. The V call is TRBV11-2, the J call TRBJ2-3; 7 bases match TRBD1. CDR3: CASSPQGVASATQYF. The CDR3 nucleotides read TGTGCCAGCAGCCCGCAGGGGGTCGCGTCTGCTACGCAGTATTTT.